Presented here are 28 T cell receptor beta chains from one specimen sequenced in a study of cytomegalovirus exposure and HLA in healthy donors. In the PCR, 60 Vbeta and 13 Jbeta primers were used. The assay was immunoSEQ multiplex PCR, and TCRdb's table has in-frame clones only and misses some. The data contain over 200,000 clones, about 80% of them singletons. The sequenced sample was PBMCs. The receptor set was obtained from a woman aged 40 to 49 in good health and CMV-seropositive.

This chain joins TRBV7-9 and TRBJ2-7; TRBD2 matches at 11 bases. V shed 4 bases, J shed 6 bases, and the junction held 11 bases outside the gene matches. The CDR3 contains 16 residues. CDR1 and CDR2 from the germline V gene are SEHNR and FQNEAQ (reference sequence). The CDR3 DNA is TGTGCCAGCAGCTATCGGACTAGCGGGTGGGGTTCCGAGCAGTACTTC. Protein product: CASSYRTSGWGSEQYF.

The chain combines TRBV5-1 with TRBJ1-2; D unclear. The germline V gene has CDR1 SGHRS and CDR2 YFSETQ. The CDR3 totals 12 residues. The ends were cut back, 0 bases at V and 7 bases at J, with 7 bases in the middle. CDR3 DNA: TGCGCCAGCAGCTTGGCCGAGGGTGGCTACACCTTC. It specifies CASSLAEGGYTF.

V is TRBV7-2 and J is TRBJ1-2; a possible D gene is TRBD1 (5 bases). CDR3 length: 16 residues. V was shortened by 2 bases and J by 4 bases, with 17 bases between the two germline ends. Germline lookup yields CDR1 SGHTA and CDR2 FQGNSA. The CDR3 bases are TGTGCCAGCAGCTTACCATCGGCAGGGTTACTCTATGGCTACACCTTC. Protein sequence: CASSLPSAGLLYGYTF.

This clone was detected a few times. The V and J genes are TRBV10-3 and TRBJ2-1; TRBD2 might be the D (7 bases). V was pared by 8 bases and J by 5 bases, with 19 bases between. CDR1 ENHRY and CDR2 SYGVKD come from the germline V gene. This CDR3 has 15 residues. The CDR3 region has the DNA TGTGCCATCGGAGGGGGGGGACTGATGGACAATGAGCAGTTCTTC. Its translation: CAIGGGGLMDNEQFF.

The chain links TRBV10-3 to TRBJ1-5, with D unclear. Germline CDR1 reads ENHRY; CDR2 reads SYGVKD. V was clipped by 1 base and J by 0 bases, with 13 bases between them. CDR3 length equals 17 residues. The CDR3 sequence is CAISEYPQVTSNQPQHF. The CDR3 coding sequence is TGTGCCATCAGTGAGTATCCCCAGGTTACTAGCAATCAGCCCCAGCATTTT.

This clone was picked up a small number of times. This rearrangement joins TRBV10-2 to TRBJ1-3, with D perhaps matching TRBD1 (5 bases). CDR1 is WSHSY, CDR2 SAAADI, per germline. CDR3 size: 14 residues. Deletions cut 2 bases from V and 0 bases from J, with 5 bases between. CDR3 nucleotides: TGCGCCAGCAGTGAGCAGGGCTCTGGAAACACCATATATTTT. It specifies CASSEQGSGNTIYF.

This chain joins TRBV19 and TRBJ1-5, with D possibly being TRBD1 (5 bases). V gave up 1 base and J gave up 3 bases, with 10 bases separating them. This CDR3 contains 15 residues. CDR1 and CDR2 from the germline V gene are LNHDA and SQIVND (reference sequence). DNA of the CDR3: TGTGCCAGTAGTATAGGGCGACAGCCCAATCAGCCCCAGCATTTT. Its protein is CASSIGRQPNQPQHF.

This clone came up once. V usage is TRBV20-1 and J usage is TRBJ1-4; D not certain. Germline-derived CDR1 and CDR2 are DFQATT and SNEGSKA (reference sequence). The CDR3 runs to 11 residues. Trimming pared 3 bases from V and 8 bases from J, leaving 7 bases between. CDR3 in DNA: TGCAGTGCTAGTAGAGGAGAAAAACTGTTTTTT. This sequence encodes CSASRGEKLFF.

This chain connects TRBV7-2 to TRBJ2-1; the D is unclear. V was cut by 3 bases and J by 5 bases, with 5 bases left in between. This CDR3 is 12 amino acids long. In germline, CDR1 is SGHTA, CDR2 FQGNSA. CDR3 sequence: CASSFYNNEQFF. The CDR3 DNA reads TGTGCCAGCAGCTTTTATAACAATGAGCAGTTCTTC.

The rearrangement links TRBV19 to TRBJ1-2; 9 bases are shared with TRBD1. The CDR3 has 15 amino acids. Germline CDR1 is LNHDA and CDR2 is SQIVND (reference sequence). Trimming removed 5 bases from V and 2 bases from J; junction bases left unmatched: 6. CDR3: CASSAPDRGNYGYTF. Written as DNA, the CDR3 is TGTGCCAGTAGTGCTCCGGACAGGGGAAACTATGGCTACACCTTC.

V gene TRBV29-1 combines with J gene TRBJ1-1, with 8 positions matching TRBD1. This CDR3 contains 13 residues. Per germline, CDR1 SQVTM and CDR2 ANQGSEA. With V trimmed by 6 bases and J by 6 bases, 9 bases remained unmatched. The CDR3 sequence is CSVGRTGSAEAFF. The DNA for the CDR3 is TGCAGCGTGGGACGGACAGGGTCTGCTGAAGCTTTCTTT. Complete variable domain (other parts from reference TRBV29-1 and TRBJ1-1): SAVISQKPSRDICQRGTSLTIQCQVDSQVTMMFWYRQQPGQSLTLIATANQGSEATYESGFVIDKFPISRPNLTFSTLTVSNMSPEDSSIYLCSVGRTGSAEAFFGQGTRLTVV.

The V call is TRBV21-1, the J call TRBJ1-2; the table's D call, TRBD1, was not checked against the DNA. TRBV21-1 corresponds to a pseudogene. The CDR3 runs 16 residues. This chain's CDR3 is CASSTRITGGKHGYTF. In DNA, the CDR3 is TGTGCCAGCAGCACTCGAATAACAGGGGGGAAGCATGGCTACACCTTC.

In this sample, this clone turned up once. The J gene is TRBJ1-1, the V gene TRBV11-2; TRBD1 might be the D (6 bases). The germline gives CDR1 SGHAT, CDR2 FQNNGV. CDR3 length: 14 amino acids. Trimming left V 5 bases short and J 5 bases short, with 15 bases between. The CDR3: CASSPPRDTTEAFF. CDR3 sequence (DNA): TGTGCCAGCAGCCCGCCCCGGGACACAACTGAAGCTTTCTTT. The full variable domain, rest sourced from reference TRBV11-2 and TRBJ1-1, is EAGVAQSPRYKIIEKRQSVAFWCNPISGHATLYWYQQILGQGPKLLIQFQNNGVVDDSQLPKDRFSAERLKGVDSTLKIQPAKLEDSAVYLCASSPPRDTTEAFFGQGTRLTVV.

This sequence joins TRBV5-1 and TRBJ2-7; TRBD1 might be the D (6 bases). The germline V gene has CDR1 SGHRS and CDR2 YFSETQ. The V and J ends lost 6 bases and 6 bases respectively, with 19 bases between them. This CDR3 has 14 amino acids. CDR3 sequence reads: CASTEGVGRGEQYF. CDR3 DNA sequence: TGCGCCAGCACCGAGGGGGTTGGCAGGGGCGAGCAGTACTTC.

The J gene is TRBJ2-5, the V gene TRBV15; no definite D call. V dropped 0 bases and J dropped 9 bases, with 8 bases sitting between them. This CDR3 contains 12 residues. From germline, CDR1 is LNHNV and CDR2 YYDKDF (reference sequence). CDR3 sequence: CATSRDWLAQYF. DNA for the CDR3: TGTGCCACCAGCAGAGATTGGCTAGCCCAGTACTTC.

The genes are TRBV5-1 and TRBJ2-3; D is possibly TRBD2 (5 bases). Germline loops: CDR1 SGHRS, CDR2 YFSETQ. The CDR3 totals 16 residues. The V gene lost 0 bases and the J gene lost 6 bases, with 17 bases spanning the gap. CDR3 protein: CASSLVFTDREDTQYF. The CDR3 nucleotides read TGCGCCAGCAGCTTGGTATTTACGGATAGGGAGGATACGCAGTATTTT.

This clone was picked up one time. The rearrangement links TRBV4-1 to TRBJ2-7; D is undetermined. Trimming shortened V by 0 bases and J by 0 bases, and 9 bases separated the two germline ends. Germline V lookup: CDR1 MGHRA, CDR2 YSYEKL. The CDR3 runs to 15 residues. CDR3 loop: CASSQDPRRSYEQYF. DNA for the CDR3: TGCGCCAGCAGCCAAGATCCTAGACGCTCCTACGAGCAGTACTTC.

The chain recombines TRBV30 with TRBJ1-4; D remains ambiguous. V was trimmed by 1 base and J by 13 bases, leaving 13 bases between them. Germline V gene lookup returns CDR1 GTSNPN and CDR2 SVGIG (reference sequence). The CDR3 covers 12 residues. CDR3 amino acids: CAWSARGDGLFF. The DNA of the CDR3 is TGTGCCTGGAGTGCCCGGGGAGATGGACTGTTTTTT.

The chain has TRBV19 and TRBJ1-4, with 7 bases fitting TRBD1. This CDR3 region has 16 residues. The V segment lost 3 bases and the J segment 6 bases; nucleotides outside the gene matches: 10. The V gene's germline CDR1 is LNHDA and CDR2 SQIVND (reference sequence). In nucleotides, the CDR3 is TGTGCCAGTAGTATCGAGACAGGGCAACGTTATGAAAAACTGTTTTTT. This translates into CASSIETGQRYEKLFF.

CDR3 residues: CASSLGEGGNTEAFF. The DNA of the CDR3 is TGTGCCAGCAGTTTGGGGGAGGGGGGGAACACTGAAGCTTTCTTT. The J gene is TRBJ1-1, the V gene TRBV27; tentative D call: TRBD1 (6 bases). The germline V and J ends were trimmed by 3 bases and 1 base, with 12 bases remaining between them. The CDR3 is 15 amino acids. Germline values: CDR1 MNHEY, CDR2 SMNVEV (reference sequence).

The gene calls are TRBV5-1 and TRBJ1-4, with 9 bases aligning to TRBD1. This CDR3 comprises 15 residues. J was trimmed by 8 bases and V by 0 bases; bases with no gene match: 5. Germline CDR1 SGHRS, CDR2 YFSETQ. CDR3 in amino acids: CASSLAAGTGEKLFF. The CDR3 DNA reads as TGCGCCAGCAGCTTGGCGGCGGGGACAGGGGAAAAACTGTTTTTT.

The chain has TRBV28 and TRBJ2-7, with 9 bases aligning to TRBD1. Germline lookup yields CDR1 MDHEN and CDR2 SYDVKM. The CDR3 is 16 amino acids. After removal of 4 bases from V and 2 bases from J, the junction contained 9 bases not matched to a gene. The CDR3 sequence: CASSSSWDRAPYEQYF. The CDR3 bases are TGTGCCAGCAGTTCGTCCTGGGACAGGGCCCCCTACGAGCAGTACTTC.

This chain joins TRBV6-5 and TRBJ1-3; 7 nucleotides line up with TRBD1. The CDR3 length is 14 residues. CDR1 and CDR2 from the germline V gene are MNHEY and SVGAGI. V trimming: 5 bases; J trimming: 2 bases; junction bases outside the gene matches: 3. CDR3 residues: CASSRDSPGNTIYF. CDR3 DNA sequence: TGTGCCAGCAGTCGGGACAGCCCTGGAAACACCATATATTTT.

The chain recombines TRBV9 with TRBJ1-5, with TRBD1 matching over 9 bases. The CDR3 covers 15 residues. The germline CDR1 and CDR2 sequences are SGDLS and YYNGEE. V trimming: 4 bases; J trimming: 4 bases; junction bases outside the gene matches: 6. This CDR3 is CASSFGTGRNQPQHF. CDR3 in DNA: TGTGCCAGCAGCTTCGGGACAGGGAGAAATCAGCCCCAGCATTTT.

This chain joins TRBV6-1 and TRBJ1-5, with a weak D call TRBD1 (6 bases). The V and J ends lost 7 bases and 2 bases respectively, with 9 bases between them. CDR1 MNHNS and CDR2 SASEGT come from the germline V gene. The CDR3 runs to 13 residues. CDR3 loop: CASNPGGNQPQHF. CDR3 sequence (DNA): TGTGCCAGCAACCCAGGGGGCAATCAGCCCCAGCATTTT.

The V gene is TRBV4-1, the J gene TRBJ2-7; a weak D match, TRBD1 (6 bases). Germline lookup yields CDR1 MGHRA and CDR2 YSYEKL. The CDR3 extends over 15 amino acids. Trimming stripped 3 bases from V and 7 bases from J, with 19 bases between. The CDR3 nucleotides read TGCGCCAGCAGCCAGGGGGAAAACCAGGGGAGTGAGCAGTACTTC. This gives the protein CASSQGENQGSEQYF.

Only one count was recorded for this clone. The gene calls are TRBV6-5 and TRBJ2-1, with 8 positions matching TRBD2. The V and J ends lost 2 bases and 5 bases, in that order; junction bases with no gene match: 5. CDR3 length: 15 amino acids. Germline V lookup: CDR1 MNHEY, CDR2 SVGAGI. The CDR3 DNA reads TGTGCCAGCAGTTACCAACTAGCGGTCCACAATGAGCAGTTCTTC. This translates into CASSYQLAVHNEQFF.

The chain links TRBV6-1 to TRBJ1-5, with 7 bases aligning to TRBD1. J lost 7 bases, V lost 4 bases, and 7 bases had no gene match. Germline CDR1 and CDR2: MNHNS and SASEGT. This CDR3 is 14 amino acids long. The CDR3 protein is CASSGGGAGQPQHF. The CDR3 coding sequence is TGTGCCAGCAGTGGAGGGGGCGCGGGGCAGCCCCAGCATTTT.